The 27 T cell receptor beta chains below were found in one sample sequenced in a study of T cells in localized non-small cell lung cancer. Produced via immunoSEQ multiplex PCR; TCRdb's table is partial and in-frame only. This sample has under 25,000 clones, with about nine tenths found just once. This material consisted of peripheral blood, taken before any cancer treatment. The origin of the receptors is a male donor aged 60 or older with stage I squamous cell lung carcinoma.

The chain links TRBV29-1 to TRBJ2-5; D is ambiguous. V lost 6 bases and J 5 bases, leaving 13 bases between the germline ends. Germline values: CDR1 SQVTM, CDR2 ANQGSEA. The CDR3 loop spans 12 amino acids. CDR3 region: CSVRMVAETQYF. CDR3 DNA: TGCAGCGTCCGGATGGTGGCGGAGACCCAGTACTTC.

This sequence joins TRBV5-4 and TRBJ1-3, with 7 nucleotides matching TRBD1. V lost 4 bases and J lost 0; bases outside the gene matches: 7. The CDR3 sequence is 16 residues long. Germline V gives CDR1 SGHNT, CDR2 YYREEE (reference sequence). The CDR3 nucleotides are TGTGCCAGCAGCACCGGGACAGTCATCTCTGGAAACACCATATATTTT. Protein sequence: CASSTGTVISGNTIYF.

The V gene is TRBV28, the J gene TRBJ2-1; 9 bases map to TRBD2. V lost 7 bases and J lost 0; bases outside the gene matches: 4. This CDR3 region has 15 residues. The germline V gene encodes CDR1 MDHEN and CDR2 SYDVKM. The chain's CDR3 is CASTYSGSSYNEQFF. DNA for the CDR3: TGTGCCAGCACCTATAGCGGGAGCTCCTACAATGAGCAGTTCTTC.

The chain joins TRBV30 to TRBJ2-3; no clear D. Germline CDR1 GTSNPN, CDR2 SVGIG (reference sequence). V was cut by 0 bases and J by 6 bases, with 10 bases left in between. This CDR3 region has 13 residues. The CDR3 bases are TGTGCCTGGAGTGTGGTCCCTTTGGATACGCAGTATTTT. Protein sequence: CAWSVVPLDTQYF.

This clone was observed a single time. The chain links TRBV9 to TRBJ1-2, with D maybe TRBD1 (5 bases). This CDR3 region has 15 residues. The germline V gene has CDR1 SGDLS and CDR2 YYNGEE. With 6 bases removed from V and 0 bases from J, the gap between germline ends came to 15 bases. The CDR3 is CASTRGVGANYGYTF. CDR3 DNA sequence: TGTGCCAGCACTAGAGGGGTAGGGGCTAACTATGGCTACACCTTC.

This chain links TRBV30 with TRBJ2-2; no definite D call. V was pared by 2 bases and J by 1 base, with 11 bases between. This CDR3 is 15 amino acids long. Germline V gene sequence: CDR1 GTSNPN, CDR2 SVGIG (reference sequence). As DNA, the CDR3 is TGTGCCTGGAGTCCTCGGACCATGAACACCGGGGAGCTGTTTTTT. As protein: CAWSPRTMNTGELFF.

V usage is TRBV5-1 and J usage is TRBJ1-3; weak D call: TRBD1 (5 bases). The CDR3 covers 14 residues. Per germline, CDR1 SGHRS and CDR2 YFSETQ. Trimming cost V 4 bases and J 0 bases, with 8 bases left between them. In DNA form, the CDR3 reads TGCGCCAGCAGCCCTCAGGGCTCTGGAAACACCATATATTTT. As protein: CASSPQGSGNTIYF.

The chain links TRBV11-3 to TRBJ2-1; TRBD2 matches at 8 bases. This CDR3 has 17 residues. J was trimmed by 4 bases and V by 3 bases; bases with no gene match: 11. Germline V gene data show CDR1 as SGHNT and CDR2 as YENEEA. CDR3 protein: CASSLAPASGLYNEQFF. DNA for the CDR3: TGTGCCAGCAGCTTGGCTCCCGCTAGCGGGCTATACAATGAGCAGTTCTTC. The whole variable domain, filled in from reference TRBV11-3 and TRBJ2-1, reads EAGVVQSPRYKIIEKKQPVAFWCNPISGHNTLYWYLQNLGQGPELLIRYENEEAVDDSQLPKDRFSAERLKGVDSTLKIQPAELGDSAVYLCASSLAPASGLYNEQFFGPGTRLTVL.

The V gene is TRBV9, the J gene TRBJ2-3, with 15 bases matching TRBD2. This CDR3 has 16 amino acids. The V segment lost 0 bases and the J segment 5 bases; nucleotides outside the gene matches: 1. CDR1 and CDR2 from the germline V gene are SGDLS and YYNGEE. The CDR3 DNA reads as TGTGCCAGCAGCGTAGCGGGACTAGCGGGAGGAGATACGCAGTATTTT. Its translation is CASSVAGLAGGDTQYF.

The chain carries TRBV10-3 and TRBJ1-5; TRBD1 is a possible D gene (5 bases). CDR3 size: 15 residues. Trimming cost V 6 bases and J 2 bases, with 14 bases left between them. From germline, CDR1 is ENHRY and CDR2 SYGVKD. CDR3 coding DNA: TGTGCCATCAGGGGGGGGGTTGATCGCAATCAGCCCCAGCATTTT. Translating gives CAIRGGVDRNQPQHF.

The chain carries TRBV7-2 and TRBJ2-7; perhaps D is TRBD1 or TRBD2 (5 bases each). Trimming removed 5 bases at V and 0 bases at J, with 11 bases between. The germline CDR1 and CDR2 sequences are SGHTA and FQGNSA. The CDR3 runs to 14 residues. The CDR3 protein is CASSPRGSSYEQYF. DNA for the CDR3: TGTGCCAGCAGCCCTCGGGGCAGCTCCTACGAGCAGTACTTC.

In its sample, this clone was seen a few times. CDR3 amino acids: CASSHGLANEQFF. The DNA of the CDR3 is TGTGCCAGCAGTCATGGACTCGCTAATGAGCAGTTCTTC. The chain employs TRBV6-5 and TRBJ2-1, with a weak D call TRBD2 (5 bases). The germline CDR1 and CDR2 sequences are MNHEY and SVGAGI. Trimming took off 5 bases at V and 7 bases at J, with 12 bases between the two ends. The CDR3 spans 13 residues.

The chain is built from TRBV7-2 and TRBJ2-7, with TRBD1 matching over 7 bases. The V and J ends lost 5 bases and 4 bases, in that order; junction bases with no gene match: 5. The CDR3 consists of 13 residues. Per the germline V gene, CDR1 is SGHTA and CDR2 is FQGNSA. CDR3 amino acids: CASSGSRGYEQYF. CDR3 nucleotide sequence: TGTGCCAGCAGCGGTTCCAGGGGGTACGAGCAGTACTTC.

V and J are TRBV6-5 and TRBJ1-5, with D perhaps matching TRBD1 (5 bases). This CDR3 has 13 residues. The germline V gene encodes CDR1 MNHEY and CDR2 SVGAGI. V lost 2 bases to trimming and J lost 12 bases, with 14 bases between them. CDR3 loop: CASSYRGGSSQHF. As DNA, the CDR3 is TGTGCCAGCAGTTACAGGGGAGGCTCAAGCCAGCATTTT.

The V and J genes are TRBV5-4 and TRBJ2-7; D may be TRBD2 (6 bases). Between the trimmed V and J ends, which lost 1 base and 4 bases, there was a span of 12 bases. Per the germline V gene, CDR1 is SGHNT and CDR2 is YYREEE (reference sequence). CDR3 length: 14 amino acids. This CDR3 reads CASSLSGLPYEQYF. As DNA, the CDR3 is TGTGCCAGCAGCTTGTCGGGACTCCCATACGAGCAGTACTTC.

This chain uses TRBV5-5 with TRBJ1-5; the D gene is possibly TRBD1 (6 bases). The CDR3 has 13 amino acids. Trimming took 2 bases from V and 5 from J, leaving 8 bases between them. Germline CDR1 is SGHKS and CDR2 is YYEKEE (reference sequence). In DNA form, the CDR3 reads TGTGCCAGCAGCTTCACAGGGCATCAGCCCCAGCATTTT. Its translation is CASSFTGHQPQHF.

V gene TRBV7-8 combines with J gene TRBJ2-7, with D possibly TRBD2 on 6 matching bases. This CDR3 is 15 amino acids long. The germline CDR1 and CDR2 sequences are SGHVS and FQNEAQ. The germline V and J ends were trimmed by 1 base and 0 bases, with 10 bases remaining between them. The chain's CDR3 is CASSLGGAGSYEQYF. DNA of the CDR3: TGTGCCAGCAGCTTAGGCGGGGCCGGCTCCTACGAGCAGTACTTC.

CDR3 in amino acids: CASSLAGTAYNEQFF. For the CDR3, the DNA is TGCGCCAGCAGCTTGGCCGGGACAGCGTACAATGAGCAGTTCTTC. The J gene is TRBJ2-1, the V gene TRBV5-1; the match to TRBD1 covers 7 bases. Germline V lookup: CDR1 SGHRS, CDR2 YFSETQ. V trimming: 0 bases; J trimming: 4 bases; junction bases outside the gene matches: 4. The CDR3 is made up of 15 amino acids. The complete variable domain, with remaining parts taken from reference TRBV5-1 and TRBJ2-1, reads KAGVTQTPRYLIKTRGQQVTLSCSPISGHRSVSWYQQTPGQGLQFLFEYFSETQRNKGNFPGRFSGRQFSNSRSEMNVSTLELGDSALYLCASSLAGTAYNEQFFGPGTRLTVL.

The CDR3 loop reads CASSPIDDRRPEAFF. As DNA, the CDR3 is TGTGCCAGCAGTCCCATCGACGACAGGCGCCCTGAAGCTTTCTTT. The chain links TRBV6-5 to TRBJ1-1; tentative D call: TRBD1 (6 bases). The length of the CDR3 is 15 residues. Trimming shortened V by 5 bases and J by 6 bases, and 19 bases separated the two germline ends. Germline assignment: CDR1 MNHEY and CDR2 SVGAGI.

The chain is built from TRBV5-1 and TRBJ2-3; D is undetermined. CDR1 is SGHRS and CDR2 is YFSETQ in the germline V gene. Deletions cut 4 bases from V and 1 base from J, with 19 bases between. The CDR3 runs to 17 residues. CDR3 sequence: CASSPRNPLVRTDTQYF. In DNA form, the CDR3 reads TGCGCCAGCAGCCCTAGGAACCCACTCGTTCGCACAGATACGCAGTATTTT. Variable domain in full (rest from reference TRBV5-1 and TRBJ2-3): KAGVTQTPRYLIKTRGQQVTLSCSPISGHRSVSWYQQTPGQGLQFLFEYFSETQRNKGNFPGRFSGRQFSNSRSEMNVSTLELGDSALYLCASSPRNPLVRTDTQYFGPGTRLTVL.

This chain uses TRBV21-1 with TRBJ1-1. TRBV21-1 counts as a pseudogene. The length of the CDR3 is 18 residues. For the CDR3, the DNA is TGTGCCAGCAGCAAAGCGCTTACGCGGGGCAAGGGGGACACTGAAGCTTTCTTT. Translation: CASSKALTRGKGDTEAFF.

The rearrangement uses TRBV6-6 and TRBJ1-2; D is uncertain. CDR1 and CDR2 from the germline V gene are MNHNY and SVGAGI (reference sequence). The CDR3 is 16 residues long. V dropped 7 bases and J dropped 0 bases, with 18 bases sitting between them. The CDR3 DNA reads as TGTGCCAGCATCCCCCGACTTCTGGGGTCTAACTATGGCTACACCTTC. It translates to CASIPRLLGSNYGYTF.

DNA of the CDR3: TGCGCCAGCAGCTTGGCAGCGACTAAAACCTACGAGCAGTACTTC. Protein product: CASSLAATKTYEQYF. V gene TRBV5-1 combines with J gene TRBJ2-7, with D tentatively TRBD2 (5 bases). The CDR3 has 15 amino acids. Germline assignment: CDR1 SGHRS and CDR2 YFSETQ. Trimming cost V 0 bases and J 2 bases, with 12 bases left between them. Variable domain in full (rest from reference TRBV5-1 and TRBJ2-7): KAGVTQTPRYLIKTRGQQVTLSCSPISGHRSVSWYQQTPGQGLQFLFEYFSETQRNKGNFPGRFSGRQFSNSRSEMNVSTLELGDSALYLCASSLAATKTYEQYFGPGTRLTVT.

The CDR3 DNA sequence: TGTGCCAGCAGTTACTCGTGGGGGGGGACGGAACAGCCCCAGCATTTT. It codes for CASSYSWGGTEQPQHF. The chain carries TRBV6-5 and TRBJ1-5; D is perhaps TRBD1 (5 bases). V lost 0 bases and J 7 bases, leaving 16 bases between the germline ends. CDR1 is MNHEY, CDR2 SVGAGI, per germline. This CDR3 is 16 amino acids long.

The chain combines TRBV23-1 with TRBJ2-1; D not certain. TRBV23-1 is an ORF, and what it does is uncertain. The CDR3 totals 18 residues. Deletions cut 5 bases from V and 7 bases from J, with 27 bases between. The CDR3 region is CASSSPGPATSSLNEQFF. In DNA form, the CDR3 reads TGCGCCAGCAGTTCCCCCGGGCCCGCGACTTCAAGCCTGAATGAGCAGTTCTTC.

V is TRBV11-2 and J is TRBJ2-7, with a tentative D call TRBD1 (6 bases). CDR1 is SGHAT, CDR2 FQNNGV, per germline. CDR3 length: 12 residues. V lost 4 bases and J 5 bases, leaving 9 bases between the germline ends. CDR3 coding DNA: TGTGCCAGCAGCTCACAGGGTAACGAGCAGTACTTC. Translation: CASSSQGNEQYF.

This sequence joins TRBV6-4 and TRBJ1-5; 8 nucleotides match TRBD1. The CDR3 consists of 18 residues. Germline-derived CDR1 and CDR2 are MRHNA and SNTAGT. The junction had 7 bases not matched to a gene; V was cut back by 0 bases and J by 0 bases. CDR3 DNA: TGTGCCAGCAGTGACTCAACAGGGGGACCTTATAGCAATCAGCCCCAGCATTTT. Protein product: CASSDSTGGPYSNQPQHF.